These 31 T cell receptor beta chains share one sample of origin, sequenced in a study of T cells after posttransplantation cyclophosphamide. Cells defined as naive were viable CD3+CD4+ or CD3+CD8+ and CCR7+CD45RA+CD45RO-CD95-CD27+CD28+. Profiling relied on immunoSEQ multiplex PCR, and the TCRdb table lists in-frame clones only, not all of them. The sample includes under 35,000 clones, 75% to 95% of them seen just once. Sequenced: naive CD4+ T cells sorted from PBMCs. The origin of the receptors is a woman aged 55-69 years in good health, CMV-negative, and a related stem cell transplant donor.

The V call is TRBV7-3, the J call TRBJ2-7, with 7 nucleotides matching TRBD1. CDR1 and CDR2 from the germline V gene are SGHTA and FQGTGA. This CDR3 region has 15 residues. The trim removed 5 bases at V and 6 bases at J, leaving 13 bases unmatched. DNA for the CDR3: TGTGCCAGCAGCCTATTGGGACAGTCCTCTGCCGAGCAGTACTTC. It encodes CASSLLGQSSAEQYF.

The V and J genes are TRBV27 and TRBJ1-3; 7 bases fit TRBD1. Trimming took 5 bases from V and 4 from J; bases not matched to a gene: 17. Germline CDR1 and CDR2: MNHEY and SMNVEV (reference sequence). This CDR3 is built from 18 residues. The CDR3 loop is CASSPRGYSLGQGNTIYF. The CDR3 coding sequence is TGTGCCAGCAGTCCCCGGGGATACTCCCTGGGACAGGGAAACACCATATATTTT.

This chain joins TRBV2 and TRBJ1-5; D possibly corresponds to TRBD1 (5 bases). Looked up from germline, CDR1 is SNHLY and CDR2 is FYNNEI. Trimming pared 4 bases from V and 6 bases from J, leaving 13 bases between. The CDR3 sequence is 14 residues long. DNA for the CDR3: TGTGCCAGCAGTGGAGAGTCAGGGCCTCAGCCCCAGCATTTT. Translating gives CASSGESGPQPQHF.

The gene calls are TRBV9 and TRBJ2-3; D uncertain. The CDR3 sequence is 15 residues long. V lost 2 bases and J 6 bases, leaving 16 bases between the germline ends. Germline V gene sequence: CDR1 SGDLS, CDR2 YYNGEE. The CDR3 protein is CASSVGARLEDTQYF. For the CDR3, the DNA is TGTGCCAGCAGCGTTGGAGCGCGTTTAGAGGATACGCAGTATTTT.

The chain recombines TRBV5-6 with TRBJ2-5, with 7 bases matching TRBD2. Germline V CDR1 and CDR2: SGHDT, YYEEEE. V gave up 0 bases and J gave up 5 bases; unmatched junction bases: 4. The CDR3 loop spans 14 amino acids. The chain's CDR3 is CASSLDAGVETQYF. Written as DNA, the CDR3 is TGTGCCAGCAGCTTGGATGCGGGAGTTGAGACCCAGTACTTC. The full variable domain, rest sourced from reference TRBV5-6 and TRBJ2-5, is DAGVTQSPTHLIKTRGQQVTLRCSPKSGHDTVSWYQQALGQGPQFIFQYYEEEERQRGNFPDRFSGHQFPNYSSELNVNALLLGDSALYLCASSLDAGVETQYFGPGTRLLVL.

The chain combines TRBV6-1 with TRBJ2-3; D is possibly TRBD1 (5 bases). CDR1 and CDR2 (germline): MNHNS, SASEGT. The CDR3 is 13 residues long. Trimming took off 3 bases at V and 6 bases at J, with 10 bases between the two ends. CDR3 DNA: TGTGCCAGCAGTGATCAGGGTCTGGATACGCAGTATTTT. It is translated as CASSDQGLDTQYF.

The V and J genes are TRBV2 and TRBJ2-7, with 13 bases aligning to TRBD2. J lost 4 bases, V lost 6 bases, and 9 bases had no gene match. From germline, CDR1 is SNHLY and CDR2 FYNNEI. The CDR3 runs 16 residues. The CDR3 sequence is CASSPGTSGVLYEQYF. The CDR3 DNA reads TGTGCCAGCAGCCCCGGGACTAGCGGGGTGTTGTACGAGCAGTACTTC.

The chain combines TRBV10-3 with TRBJ2-3; maybe TRBD1 (5 bases). Trimming cost V 2 bases and J 6 bases, with 12 bases left between them. CDR3 length: 14 amino acids. Looked up from germline, CDR1 is ENHRY and CDR2 is SYGVKD. CDR3 amino acids: CAISEEVGADTQYF. CDR3 nucleotide sequence: TGTGCCATCAGTGAGGAGGTAGGGGCGGATACGCAGTATTTT.

This chain uses TRBV20-1 with TRBJ2-2, with unresolved D. Deletions cut 5 bases from V and 7 bases from J, with 8 bases between. CDR1 and CDR2 (germline): DFQATT, SNEGSKA (reference sequence). The CDR3 is 11 amino acids. CDR3 nucleotides: TGCAGTGCTTATATTTACGGGGAGCTGTTTTTT. Translating it yields CSAYIYGELFF.

The rearrangement joins TRBV6-5 to TRBJ2-7, with 7 bases identical to TRBD2. J gave up 2 bases and V 6 bases, and 10 bases lay outside the gene matches. Germline V CDR1 and CDR2: MNHEY, SVGAGI. The CDR3 is 15 residues long. CDR3 in amino acids: CASSVPRGRAYEQYF. In DNA, the CDR3 is TGTGCCAGCAGCGTTCCCCGGGGGAGGGCCTACGAGCAGTACTTC.

This chain joins TRBV7-2 and TRBJ2-3; TRBD2 might be the D (5 bases). CDR3 length: 17 residues. V lost 4 bases, J lost 2 bases, and 19 bases lay in between. CDR1 is SGHTA, CDR2 FQGNSA, per germline. The CDR3 DNA sequence: TGTGCCAGCAGCTCCTCCGAAGGACTTCTCTTCACAGATACGCAGTATTTT. Translating gives CASSSSEGLLFTDTQYF.

This chain joins TRBV7-2 and TRBJ1-2, with 7 bases matching TRBD1. Trimming took 5 bases from V and 8 from J; bases not matched to a gene: 5. Germline V gene lookup returns CDR1 SGHTA and CDR2 FQGNSA. The CDR3 has 12 amino acids. The CDR3 sequence is CASSQTGIGYTF. The CDR3 DNA sequence: TGTGCCAGCAGCCAGACAGGGATCGGCTACACCTTC.

V gene TRBV27 combines with J gene TRBJ2-2; TRBD2 aligns across 8 bases. The germline V gene has CDR1 MNHEY and CDR2 SMNVEV (reference sequence). Losses at the gene ends were 5 bases for V and 2 bases for J; bases not matched to a gene: 7. This CDR3 is 16 amino acids long. The CDR3 region is CASSRTAGANTGELFF. CDR3 in DNA: TGTGCCAGCAGTCGAACAGCGGGGGCAAACACCGGGGAGCTGTTTTTT.

The chain joins TRBV27 to TRBJ1-5; 7 bases agree with TRBD1. Germline CDR1 is MNHEY and CDR2 is SMNVEV (reference sequence). This CDR3 is 21 amino acids long. Trimming removed 2 bases from V and 0 bases from J; junction bases left unmatched: 19. CDR3 sequence reads: CASSLIPGTDDRFYSNQPQHF. The CDR3 DNA is TGTGCCAGCAGTTTAATCCCCGGGACAGATGACCGATTTTATAGCAATCAGCCCCAGCATTTT.

This clone was detected only once. The rearrangement joins TRBV5-4 to TRBJ2-3, with D uncertain. The V end lost 0 bases, the J end lost 4 bases, and 3 bases lay between the germline ends. Germline CDR1 SGHNT, CDR2 YYREEE (reference sequence). The CDR3 loop spans 12 amino acids. CDR3 protein: CASSLVADTQYF. The CDR3, as DNA: TGTGCCAGCAGCTTGGTAGCAGATACGCAGTATTTT.

V gene TRBV29-1 combines with J gene TRBJ2-5, with D possibly being TRBD2 (6 bases). The V and J ends lost 2 bases and 9 bases respectively, with 19 bases between them. The CDR3 totals 14 residues. CDR1 SQVTM and CDR2 ANQGSEA come from the germline V gene. As DNA, the CDR3 is TGCAGCGTTGAAATGGATATAGCGGCCAGGGCCCAGTACTTC. Amino acid sequence: CSVEMDIAARAQYF.

V gene TRBV29-1 combines with J gene TRBJ1-4, with 7 bases matching TRBD1. CDR3 length: 14 residues. Germline loops: CDR1 SQVTM, CDR2 ANQGSEA. J lost 7 bases, V lost 8 bases, and 13 bases had no gene match. The DNA for the CDR3 is TGCAGCATAATGGAGGGACAGCGAATTGAAAAACTGTTTTTT. Its translation: CSIMEGQRIEKLFF.

The V call is TRBV10-3, the J call TRBJ2-2; possible D gene TRBD2, 6 bases. Trimming removed 6 bases at V and 0 bases at J, with 14 bases between. This CDR3 spans 16 amino acids. The germline V gene encodes CDR1 ENHRY and CDR2 SYGVKD. The CDR3 nucleotides read TGTGCCATCAGGGCGGTTAGCGGCGCGAACACCGGGGAGCTGTTTTTT. It encodes CAIRAVSGANTGELFF.

The V and J genes are TRBV19 and TRBJ2-5; tentatively, D is TRBD2 (6 bases). The V gene lost 0 bases and the J gene lost 6 bases, with 17 bases spanning the gap. The CDR3 contains 16 residues. Germline CDR1 and CDR2: LNHDA and SQIVND (reference sequence). The DNA of the CDR3 is TGTGCCAGTAGTATAGATCGGCGGGGTGGTAGCAAGACCCAGTACTTC. Translating gives CASSIDRRGGSKTQYF.

V is TRBV27 and J is TRBJ1-4, with 8 bases fitting TRBD1. CDR1 MNHEY and CDR2 SMNVEV come from the germline V gene (reference sequence). V lost 0 bases and J lost 7; bases outside the gene matches: 1. The CDR3 consists of 14 residues. DNA for the CDR3: TGTGCCAGCAGTTTATCCGGGACAGGTGAAAAACTGTTTTTT. As protein: CASSLSGTGEKLFF.

The chain has TRBV7-8 and TRBJ1-1, with no clear D. Germline V lookup: CDR1 SGHVS, CDR2 FQNEAQ. The CDR3 is 15 residues long. Between the trimmed V and J ends, which lost 5 bases and 1 base, there was a span of 14 bases. The CDR3 DNA reads TGTGCCAGCAGCCTTGTGGCACCGTCGAACACTGAAGCTTTCTTT. This translates into CASSLVAPSNTEAFF.

The V and J genes are TRBV28 and TRBJ1-3; TRBD1 is a possible D gene (5 bases). CDR3 size: 14 residues. CDR1 is MDHEN and CDR2 is SYDVKM in the germline V gene. With 5 bases removed from V and 1 base from J, the gap between germline ends came to 9 bases. CDR3 bases: TGTGCCAGCAGTAATGGGGGGTCTGGAAACACCATATATTTT. Translating it yields CASSNGGSGNTIYF.

The chain carries TRBV19 and TRBJ1-5; 7 nucleotides line up with TRBD1. CDR3 length: 16 residues. Germline trimming cut 2 bases from V and 4 bases from J; bases unmatched to any gene: 8. CDR1 is LNHDA and CDR2 is SQIVND in the germline V gene (reference sequence). The CDR3 loop is CASSIPPGTVNQPQHF. CDR3 sequence (DNA): TGTGCCAGTAGTATACCCCCCGGGACAGTAAATCAGCCCCAGCATTTT.

The CDR3 loop reads CASSDRLTSREQYF. For the CDR3, the DNA is TGTGCCAGCAGTGACCGACTGACTAGCCGCGAGCAGTACTTC. The chain carries TRBV6-5 and TRBJ2-7, with 7 bases lining up with TRBD2. With 5 bases clipped from V and 6 bases from J, the junction kept 10 bases outside the gene matches. CDR3 length equals 14 residues. CDR1 and CDR2 (germline): MNHEY, SVGAGI.

The chain is built from TRBV6-1 and TRBJ2-3; TRBD1 might be the D (7 bases). The CDR3 spans 14 residues. Germline values: CDR1 MNHNS, CDR2 SASEGT. V dropped 1 base and J dropped 7 bases, with 12 bases sitting between them. As DNA, the CDR3 is TGTGCCAGCAGTGAAGGAGCAGGGGGGAATACGCAGTATTTT. Translating it yields CASSEGAGGNTQYF.

The chain combines TRBV28 with TRBJ1-6; D gene ambiguous. The CDR3 consists of 15 residues. V lost 7 bases and J lost 9, with 19 bases in between. The germline gives CDR1 MDHEN, CDR2 SYDVKM. The CDR3 nucleotides read TGTGCCAGCAATACCTTAGCCGGGGTTAGTTCACCCCTCCACTTT. It is translated as CASNTLAGVSSPLHF.

The chain links TRBV4-1 to TRBJ2-7; 12 bases are a match to TRBD1. The CDR3 loop spans 16 amino acids. V shed 4 bases, J shed 2 bases, and the junction held 6 bases outside the gene matches. The germline V gene has CDR1 MGHRA and CDR2 YSYEKL. The CDR3 reads CASSLLGQGAAYEQYF. CDR3 DNA: TGCGCCAGCAGCCTTTTGGGACAGGGGGCCGCCTACGAGCAGTACTTC.

This clone was observed once. The CDR3 bases are TGTGCCAGCAGCCCGCGAGGACTAGCGGGGAAAGATACGCAGTATTTT. Encoded protein: CASSPRGLAGKDTQYF. This chain connects TRBV4-2 to TRBJ2-3, with 12 bases identical to TRBD2. The CDR3 contains 16 residues. V trimming: 4 bases; J trimming: 5 bases; junction bases outside the gene matches: 7. Per germline, CDR1 LGHNA and CDR2 YNFKEQ.

This clone came up once. V is TRBV28 and J is TRBJ2-4, with 8 bases lining up with TRBD1. Germline CDR1 MDHEN, CDR2 SYDVKM. V lost 2 bases and J lost 3; bases outside the gene matches: 3. The CDR3 is 15 amino acids. CDR3 in DNA: TGTGCCAGCAGTTTAAACGGACAGGGCAAAAACATTCAGTACTTC. Translated, it gives CASSLNGQGKNIQYF.

The rearrangement uses TRBV11-2 and TRBJ2-3; 8 nucleotides line up with TRBD1. The junction had 7 bases not matched to a gene; V was cut back by 4 bases and J by 1 base. Germline V gene data show CDR1 as SGHAT and CDR2 as FQNNGV. The CDR3 covers 16 residues. The CDR3 sequence is CASSSGTGIGTDTQYF. CDR3 nucleotide sequence: TGTGCCAGCAGCTCCGGGACAGGCATCGGCACAGATACGCAGTATTTT.

The chain has TRBV5-1 and TRBJ1-2; TRBD1 matches 8 bases. Germline-derived CDR1 and CDR2 are SGHRS and YFSETQ. This CDR3 has 15 residues. Trimming removed 0 bases from V and 6 bases from J; junction bases left unmatched: 7. CDR3 sequence reads: CASSLGNRGIDGYTF. The CDR3 DNA sequence: TGCGCCAGCAGCTTGGGTAACAGGGGGATAGATGGCTACACCTTC.